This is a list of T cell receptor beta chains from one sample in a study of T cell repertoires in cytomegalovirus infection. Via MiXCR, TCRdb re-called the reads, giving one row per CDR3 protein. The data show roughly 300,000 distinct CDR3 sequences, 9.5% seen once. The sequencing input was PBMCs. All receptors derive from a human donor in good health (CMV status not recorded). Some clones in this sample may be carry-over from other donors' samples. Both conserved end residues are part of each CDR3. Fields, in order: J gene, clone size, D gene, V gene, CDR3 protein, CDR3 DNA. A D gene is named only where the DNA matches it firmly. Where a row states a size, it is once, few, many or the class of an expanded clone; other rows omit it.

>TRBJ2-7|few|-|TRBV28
CASSFVGAAEQYF
TGTGCCAGCAGTTTTGTAGGGGCAGCCGAGCAGTACTTC
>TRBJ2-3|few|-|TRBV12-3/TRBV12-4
CASRGTSVDTQYF
TGTGCCAGCAGGGGGACTTCTGTAGATACGCAGTATTTT
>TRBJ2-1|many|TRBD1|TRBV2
CASSGLTGGQHEQFF
TGTGCCAGCAGTGGGCTGACAGGGGGCCAACATGAGCAGTTCTTC
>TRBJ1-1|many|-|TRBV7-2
CASSITVNTEAFF
TGTGCCAGCAGCATTACAGTTAACACTGAAGCTTTCTTT
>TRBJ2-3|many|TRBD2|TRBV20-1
CSASRASGGHSTDTQYF
TGCAGTGCTAGTAGAGCTAGCGGGGGGCACAGCACAGATACGCAGTATTTT
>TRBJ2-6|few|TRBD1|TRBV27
CASSRQGLPSGANVLTF
TGTGCCAGCAGTAGACAGGGGCTTCCATCTGGGGCCAACGTCCTGACTTTC
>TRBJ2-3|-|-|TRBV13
CASKSTSRDTQYF
TGTGCCAGCAAAAGTACTTCGCGGGATACGCAGTATTTT
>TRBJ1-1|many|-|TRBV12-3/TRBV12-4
CASSPTGKAFF
TGTGCCAGCAGTCCCACAGGGAAAGCTTTCTTT
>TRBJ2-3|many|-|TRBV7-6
CASGRKPLATSTDTQYF
TGTGCCAGCGGAAGAAAACCCTTAGCGACGAGCACAGATACGCAGTATTTT
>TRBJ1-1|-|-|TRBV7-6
CASSFPVRFDAFF
TGTGCCAGCAGCTTCCCGGTGAGGTTTGACGCTTTCTTT
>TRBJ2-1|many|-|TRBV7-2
CASSLDSLNNEQFF
TGTGCCAGCAGCTTGGACAGCCTTAACAATGAGCAGTTCTTC
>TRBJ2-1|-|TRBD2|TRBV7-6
CASSPGTSRSYNEQFF
TGTGCCAGCAGCCCAGGGACTAGCCGTTCCTACAATGAGCAGTTCTTC
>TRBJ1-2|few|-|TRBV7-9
CASSLPPATDGYTF
TGTGCCAGCAGCTTACCTCCAGCTACGGATGGCTACACCTTC
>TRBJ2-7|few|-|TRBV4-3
CASSQDPGSLSYEQYF
TGCGCCAGCAGCCAAGATCCGGGCAGCCTCTCCTACGAGCAGTACTTC
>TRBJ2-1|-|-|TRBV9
CASSVGWGYNNEQFF
TGTGCCAGCAGCGTGGGCTGGGGCTACAACAATGAGCAGTTCTTC
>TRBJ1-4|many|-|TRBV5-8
CASSFQRNEKLFF
TGTGCCAGCAGCTTCCAACGTAATGAAAAACTGTTTTTT
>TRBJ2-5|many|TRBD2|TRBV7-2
CASSLGSGSQETQYF
TGTGCCAGCAGCTTAGGTAGCGGGAGCCAAGAGACCCAGTACTTC
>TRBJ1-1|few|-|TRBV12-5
CASGFWGNTEAFF
TGTGCTAGTGGTTTCTGGGGAAACACTGAAGCTTTCTTT
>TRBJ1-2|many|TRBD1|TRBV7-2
CASSSYSDRAPQGYTF
TGTGCCAGCAGCTCATATTCGGACAGGGCGCCCCAAGGCTACACCTTC
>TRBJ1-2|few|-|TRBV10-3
CAISESSGRGYTF
TGTGCCATCAGTGAGTCATCGGGGCGCGGCTACACCTTC
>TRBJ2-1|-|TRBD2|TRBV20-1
CSASYSGSRDNEQFF
TGCAGTGCTTCGTATAGCGGGAGTAGGGACAATGAGCAGTTCTTC
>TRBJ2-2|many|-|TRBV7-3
CASSSKSSGLGELFF
TGTGCCAGCAGCTCAAAGTCATCCGGGCTCGGGGAGCTGTTTTTT
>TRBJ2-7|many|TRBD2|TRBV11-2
CASSSPGLATYEQYF
TGTGCCAGCAGCTCCCCGGGACTAGCGACCTACGAGCAGTACTTC
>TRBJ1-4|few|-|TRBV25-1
CASRVTGNNEKLFF
TGTGCCAGCAGAGTGACAGGCAATAATGAAAAACTGTTTTTT
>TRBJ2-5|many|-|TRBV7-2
CASSPGGLETQYF
TGTGCCAGCAGCCCCGGGGGCCTAGAGACCCAGTACTTC
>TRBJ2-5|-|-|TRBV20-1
CSAERGGETQYF
TGCAGTGCCGAGAGGGGGGGGGAGACCCAGTACTTC
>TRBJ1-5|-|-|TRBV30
CALAWDSNQPQHF
TGTGCCCTAGCCTGGGATAGCAATCAGCCCCAGCATTTT
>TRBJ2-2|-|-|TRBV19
CASSIKMSGELFF
TGTGCCAGTAGTATAAAAATGTCCGGGGAGCTGTTTTTT
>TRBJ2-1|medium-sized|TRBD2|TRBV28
CASSFEAGAGYNEQFF
TGTGCCAGCAGTTTCGAGGCGGGAGCCGGTTACAATGAGCAGTTCTTC
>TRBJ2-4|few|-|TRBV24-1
CATSDAVTKNIQYF
TGTGCCACCAGTGACGCAGTAACCAAAAACATTCAGTACTTC
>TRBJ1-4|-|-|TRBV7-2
CASSLRWRSNEKLFF
TGTGCCAGCAGCTTACGCTGGCGGAGTAATGAAAAACTGTTTTTT
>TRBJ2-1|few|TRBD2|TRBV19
CASSWLAALNEQFF
TGTGCCAGTAGTTGGCTAGCGGCCCTCAATGAGCAGTTCTTC
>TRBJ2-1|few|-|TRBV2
CASSDVALLTNEQFF
TGTGCCAGCAGTGATGTGGCCCTACTCACCAATGAGCAGTTCTTC
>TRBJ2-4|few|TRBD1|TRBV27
CASSLSPIRGRAKNIQYF
TGTGCCAGCAGTTTATCACCTATCAGGGGGCGAGCCAAAAACATTCAGTACTTC
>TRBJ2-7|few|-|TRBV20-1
CSARSAGHEQYF
TGCAGTGCTAGATCGGCGGGCCACGAGCAGTACTTC
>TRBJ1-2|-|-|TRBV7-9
CASSPPGTYGYTF
TGTGCCAGCAGCCCACCCGGGACCTATGGCTACACCTTC
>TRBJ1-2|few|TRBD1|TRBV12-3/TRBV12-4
CASSQPGTGNYGYTF
TGTGCCAGCAGCCAACCCGGGACAGGGAACTATGGCTACACCTTC
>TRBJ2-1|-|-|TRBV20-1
CSARPPTVFNNEQFF
TGCAGTGCTAGACCTCCCACCGTCTTCAACAATGAGCAGTTCTTC
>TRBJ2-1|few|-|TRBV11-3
CASSLVSGSDEQFF
TGTGCCAGCAGCTTAGTCTCAGGATCGGATGAGCAGTTCTTC
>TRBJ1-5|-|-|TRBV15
CATSRDGAGNQPQHF
TGTGCCACCAGCAGAGACGGCGCGGGCAATCAGCCCCAGCATTTT
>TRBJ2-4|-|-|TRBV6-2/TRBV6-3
CASSDLSLRAKNIQYF
TGTGCCAGCAGTGACCTATCTCTCCGAGCCAAAAACATTCAGTACTTC
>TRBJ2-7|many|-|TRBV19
CASSPDTAFTYEQYF
TGTGCCAGTAGTCCTGACACGGCGTTCACCTACGAGCAGTACTTC
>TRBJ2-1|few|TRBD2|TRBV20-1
CSARRTSGRNEQFF
TGCAGTGCTAGGAGGACTAGCGGGAGAAATGAGCAGTTCTTC
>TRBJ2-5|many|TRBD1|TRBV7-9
CASSLRTGGGETQYF
TGTGCCAGCAGCCTGAGGACAGGGGGCGGAGAGACCCAGTACTTC
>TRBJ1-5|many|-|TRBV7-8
CASSPTTADGNQPQHF
TGTGCCAGCAGCCCTACGACAGCGGATGGCAATCAGCCCCAGCATTTT
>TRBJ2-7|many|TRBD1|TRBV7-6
CASSLAGLAGGSYEQYF
TGTGCCAGCAGCTTAGCGGGGCTCGCAGGGGGCTCCTACGAGCAGTACTTC
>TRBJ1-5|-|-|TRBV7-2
CASSLRGLSSNQPQHF
TGTGCCAGCAGCTTAAGAGGACTCAGTAGCAATCAGCCCCAGCATTTT
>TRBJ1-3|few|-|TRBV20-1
CSAVRGIGNTIYF
TGCAGCGCCGTGCGGGGGATTGGAAACACCATATATTTT
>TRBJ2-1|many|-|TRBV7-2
CASSFRGDTGYNEQFF
TGTGCCAGCAGTTTTCGCGGGGACACGGGATACAATGAGCAGTTCTTC
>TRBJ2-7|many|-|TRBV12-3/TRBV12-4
CASGYRGSEQYF
TGTGCCAGCGGATACCGGGGTTCCGAGCAGTACTTC